This TCR beta chain came from a study of T-cell reconstitution after alpha-beta-depleted transplantation in children. This clonotype showed up just a few times. The germline gives CDR1 SGDLS, CDR2 YYNGEE. Trimming left V 0 bases short and J 3 bases short, with 11 bases between. The CDR3 consists of 15 residues. Unique molecular identifiers were used in preparing the TCRbeta library. TCRdb fed the PCR reads into MiXCR, producing one record per CDR3 protein. This table holds some 600,000 distinct CDR3 sequences, about 15% found once. The chain uses TRBV9 and TRBJ2-3, with a tentative D call TRBD2 (5 bases). This sequence was found in a human donor who donated a stem cell graft to a child with acute myeloid leukemia. The sample was PBMCs from the stem cell graft donor, taken from the stem cell graft. Here the CDR3 reads CASSVDAAVTDTQYF. The CDR3 DNA is TGTGCCAGCAGCGTAGATGCAGCGGTAACAGATACGCAGTATTTT. The whole variable domain, filled in from reference TRBV9 and TRBJ2-3, reads DSGVTQTPKHLITATGQRVTLRCSPRSGDLSVYWYQQSLDQGLQFLIQYYNGEERAKGNILERFSAQQFPDLHSELNLSSLELGDSALYFCASSVDAAVTDTQYFGPGTRLTVL.